This T cell receptor beta chain was sequenced during a study of shared clonotypes between healthy human individuals. Clones were read by immunoSEQ multiplex PCR, and TCRdb kept only the in-frame ones, dropping some. The sample lists roughly 1.5 million clones; about 98% were seen once. V was shortened by 2 bases and J by 8 bases, with 8 bases between the two germline ends. The germline gives CDR1 SGHDT, CDR2 YYEEEE. This CDR3 has 12 amino acids. J is TRBJ2-1 and V is TRBV5-6, with D hard to call. Sequences were obtained from naive CD4+ T cells sorted from blood. Subset indicated: CD45RA+ positively selected. This TCR came from a man in his thirties or forties in good health. The CDR3 DNA reads as TGTGCCAGCAGCTTACTTAGTCATGAGCAGTTCTTC. This encodes CASSLLSHEQFF.